Listed below are T cell receptor beta chains from one sample, sequenced in a study of T-cell reconstitution after alpha-beta-depleted transplantation in children. TCRdb reprocessed the PCR reads with MiXCR, giving one entry per CDR3 protein. The table shows about 500,000 distinct CDR3 sequences, with approximately 10% occurring only once. Here the sequenced sample was PBMCs, mostly from graft donor cells, taken 180 days after TCRalphabeta/CD19-depleted stem cell transplant. Receptor source: a female patient between 2 and 15 years old who had a stem cell transplant for aplastic anemia, so the T cells may come from the graft donor. The CDR3 runs from the conserved cysteine through the conserved F or W. The D gene is left open where the match is weak. The listing skips clone size in some rows; elsewhere it reads once, few, many or a size class.

CDR3 protein: CASSERAGEETQYF
CDR3 DNA: TGTGCCAGCTCCGAAAGGGCGGGAGAAGAGACCCAGTACTTC
clone size: few
CDR3 length: 14
J gene: TRBJ2-5
V gene: TRBV7-3
D gene: TRBD2

CDR3 protein: CAISHLAGGPGEQYF
CDR3 DNA: TGTGCCATCAGTCATTTAGCGGGAGGGCCTGGGGAGCAGTACTTC
clone size: few
CDR3 length: 15
J gene: TRBJ2-7
V gene: TRBV10-3
D gene: TRBD2

CDR3 protein: CSARDGNYGYTF
CDR3 DNA: TGCAGTGCTAGGGACGGTAACTATGGCTACACCTTC
clone size: .
CDR3 length: 12
J gene: TRBJ1-2
V gene: TRBV20-1
D gene: .

CDR3 protein: CASSYVFGGLSHEAPNTEAFF
CDR3 DNA: TGTGCCAGCAGTTACGTCTTTGGGGGGTTGTCTCACGAAGCCCCAAACACTGAAGCTTTCTTT
clone size: .
CDR3 length: 21
J gene: TRBJ1-1
V gene: TRBV6-2/TRBV6-3
D gene: .

CDR3 protein: CASSPLAGGGPVDEQFF
CDR3 DNA: TGCGCCAGCAGCCCACTAGCTGGGGGAGGGCCTGTTGATGAGCAGTTCTTC
clone size: .
CDR3 length: 17
J gene: TRBJ2-1
V gene: TRBV5-1
D gene: TRBD2

CDR3 protein: CASSFWTSGSNEQFF
CDR3 DNA: TGTGCCAGCAGCTTTTGGACTAGCGGGAGCAATGAGCAGTTCTTC
clone size: few
CDR3 length: 15
J gene: TRBJ2-1
V gene: TRBV11-2
D gene: TRBD2

CDR3 protein: CASSLRGGAGTEAFF
CDR3 DNA: TGTGCCAGCAGCTTACGGGGGGGCGCGGGGACTGAAGCTTTCTTT
clone size: many
CDR3 length: 15
J gene: TRBJ1-1
V gene: TRBV7-8
D gene: .

CDR3 protein: CASSQSGQGAHEQYF
CDR3 DNA: TGTGCCAGCAGCCAATCCGGACAGGGGGCCCACGAGCAGTACTTC
clone size: .
CDR3 length: 15
J gene: TRBJ2-7
V gene: TRBV16
D gene: TRBD1

CDR3 protein: CASSLDRNPLNGYF
CDR3 DNA: TGTGCCAGCAGCTTGGACAGAAACCCACTAAACGGCTATTTT
clone size: few
CDR3 length: 14
J gene: TRBJ1-3
V gene: TRBV7-2
D gene: .

CDR3 protein: CASSYVPGAEQPQHF
CDR3 DNA: TGTGCCAGCAGCTACGTACCAGGGGCGGAACAGCCCCAGCATTTT
clone size: .
CDR3 length: 15
J gene: TRBJ1-5
V gene: TRBV7-2
D gene: .

CDR3 protein: CASSLAGGTGMAGYTF
CDR3 DNA: TGTGCCAGCAGTTTAGCGGGGGGTACAGGGATGGCTGGCTACACCTTC
clone size: few
CDR3 length: 16
J gene: TRBJ1-2
V gene: TRBV12-3/TRBV12-4
D gene: .

CDR3 protein: CASSPTGQEEAFF
CDR3 DNA: TGTGCCAGCAGCCCTACTGGACAGGAGGAAGCTTTCTTT
clone size: many
CDR3 length: 13
J gene: TRBJ1-1
V gene: TRBV28
D gene: TRBD1

CDR3 protein: CASSSKAGAEAFF
CDR3 DNA: TGTGCCAGTAGTTCGAAGGCGGGGGCTGAAGCTTTCTTT
clone size: .
CDR3 length: 13
J gene: TRBJ1-1
V gene: TRBV19
D gene: .

CDR3 protein: CASSFKVAGAGNEQFF
CDR3 DNA: TGTGCCAGCAGTTTTAAAGTCGCGGGAGCTGGCAATGAGCAGTTCTTC
clone size: many
CDR3 length: 16
J gene: TRBJ2-1
V gene: TRBV28
D gene: TRBD2

CDR3 protein: CASSFDAAGANVLTF
CDR3 DNA: TGTGCCAGCAGCTTTGATGCGGCTGGGGCCAACGTCCTGACTTTC
clone size: many
CDR3 length: 15
J gene: TRBJ2-6
V gene: TRBV5-6
D gene: .

CDR3 protein: CASSPPDFTQYF
CDR3 DNA: TGTGCCAGCAGCCCACCGGACTTTACGCAGTATTTT
clone size: .
CDR3 length: 12
J gene: TRBJ2-3
V gene: TRBV7-9
D gene: .

CDR3 protein: CASSLLTSGSYTGELFF
CDR3 DNA: TGCGCCAGCAGCTTGCTTACTAGCGGGAGTTACACCGGGGAGCTGTTTTTT
clone size: few
CDR3 length: 17
J gene: TRBJ2-2
V gene: TRBV5-1
D gene: TRBD2

CDR3 protein: CASSVGLATYEQYF
CDR3 DNA: TGTGCCAGCAGCGTAGGGCTAGCTACCTACGAGCAGTACTTC
clone size: many
CDR3 length: 14
J gene: TRBJ2-7
V gene: TRBV9
D gene: .

CDR3 protein: CASSLADRGQSGELFF
CDR3 DNA: TGTGCCAGCAGCTTAGCCGACAGAGGGCAATCCGGGGAGCTGTTTTTT
clone size: .
CDR3 length: 16
J gene: TRBJ2-2
V gene: TRBV7-2
D gene: .

CDR3 protein: CASEREVPYEQYF
CDR3 DNA: TGTGCCAGTGAACGGGAGGTACCGTACGAGCAGTACTTC
clone size: many
CDR3 length: 13
J gene: TRBJ2-7
V gene: TRBV28
D gene: TRBD2

CDR3 protein: CAISGLARADTQYF
CDR3 DNA: TGTGCCATCAGTGGACTAGCGAGGGCAGATACGCAGTATTTT
clone size: few
CDR3 length: 14
J gene: TRBJ2-3
V gene: TRBV10-3
D gene: TRBD2

CDR3 protein: CSVGGRMSTEAFF
CDR3 DNA: TGCAGCGTTGGGGGTCGGATGAGCACTGAAGCTTTCTTT
clone size: .
CDR3 length: 13
J gene: TRBJ1-1
V gene: TRBV29-1
D gene: .

CDR3 protein: CATSSRSGETRGYTF
CDR3 DNA: TGTGCCACCAGCAGTCGCAGCGGGGAAACGCGCGGCTACACCTTC
clone size: .
CDR3 length: 15
J gene: TRBJ1-2
V gene: TRBV15
D gene: .

CDR3 protein: CASSPTSGANVLTF
CDR3 DNA: TGTGCCAGCAGTCCGACCTCTGGGGCCAACGTCCTGACTTTC
clone size: many
CDR3 length: 14
J gene: TRBJ2-6
V gene: TRBV7-7
D gene: .

CDR3 protein: CAIRRDTPRGETQYF
CDR3 DNA: TGTGCCATCAGAAGGGACACCCCGAGGGGAGAGACCCAGTACTTC
clone size: many
CDR3 length: 15
J gene: TRBJ2-5
V gene: TRBV10-3
D gene: .

CDR3 protein: CASRQGGTGAEKLFF
CDR3 DNA: TGTGCCAGCAGACAAGGGGGGACAGGAGCTGAAAAACTGTTTTTT
clone size: .
CDR3 length: 15
J gene: TRBJ1-4
V gene: TRBV28
D gene: TRBD1

CDR3 protein: CASSEFPTTRPQHF
CDR3 DNA: TGTGCCAGCAGTGAATTCCCAACCACCAGGCCCCAGCATTTT
clone size: .
CDR3 length: 14
J gene: TRBJ1-5
V gene: TRBV25-1
D gene: .

CDR3 protein: CATSRDHTGRGYF
CDR3 DNA: TGTGCCACCAGCAGAGATCATACGGGAAGGGGGTACTTC
clone size: few
CDR3 length: 13
J gene: TRBJ2-4
V gene: TRBV15
D gene: .

CDR3 protein: CASSLDRENTEAFF
CDR3 DNA: TGTGCCAGCAGCTTGGACAGGGAGAACACTGAAGCTTTCTTT
clone size: few
CDR3 length: 14
J gene: TRBJ1-1
V gene: TRBV7-8
D gene: TRBD1

CDR3 protein: CASSPTTTIFNEQFF
CDR3 DNA: TGTGCCAGCAGCCCGACTACCACTATTTTTAATGAGCAGTTCTTC
clone size: .
CDR3 length: 15
J gene: TRBJ2-1
V gene: TRBV7-2
D gene: .

CDR3 protein: CASSPRGVLSSSGANVLTF
CDR3 DNA: TGTGCCAGCAGCCCCCGGGGAGTGCTATCAAGCTCTGGGGCCAACGTCCTGACTTTC
clone size: few
CDR3 length: 19
J gene: TRBJ2-6
V gene: TRBV12-3/TRBV12-4
D gene: .

CDR3 protein: CATSGQGFPYNEQFF
CDR3 DNA: TGTGCCACCAGTGGACAGGGGTTTCCCTACAATGAGCAGTTCTTC
clone size: few
CDR3 length: 15
J gene: TRBJ2-1
V gene: TRBV24-1
D gene: TRBD1

CDR3 protein: CSAGTSAYEQYF
CDR3 DNA: TGCAGTGCCGGGACTAGCGCGTACGAGCAGTACTTC
clone size: few
CDR3 length: 12
J gene: TRBJ2-7
V gene: TRBV20-1
D gene: TRBD2

CDR3 protein: CASSPRQVSDPEAFF
CDR3 DNA: TGTGCCAGCAGTCCCCGACAGGTTTCCGACCCTGAAGCTTTCTTT
clone size: many
CDR3 length: 15
J gene: TRBJ1-1
V gene: TRBV12-3/TRBV12-4
D gene: .

CDR3 protein: CATKGGSGANVLTF
CDR3 DNA: TGTGCCACCAAGGGGGGCTCTGGGGCCAACGTCCTGACTTTC
clone size: few
CDR3 length: 14
J gene: TRBJ2-6
V gene: TRBV12-3/TRBV12-4
D gene: .

CDR3 protein: CASSPEAGPQHF
CDR3 DNA: TGTGCCAGCAGCCCTGAAGCGGGGCCCCAGCATTTT
clone size: .
CDR3 length: 12
J gene: TRBJ1-5
V gene: TRBV7-9
D gene: .

CDR3 protein: CASSQQGYLYGYTF
CDR3 DNA: TGTGCCAGCAGCCAGCAGGGATACCTCTATGGCTACACCTTC
clone size: few
CDR3 length: 14
J gene: TRBJ1-2
V gene: TRBV3-1
D gene: .

CDR3 protein: CASSLSGQGAEKLFF
CDR3 DNA: TGTGCCAGCAGCTTATCGGGGCAGGGGGCGGAAAAACTGTTTTTT
clone size: few
CDR3 length: 15
J gene: TRBJ1-4
V gene: TRBV7-9
D gene: TRBD1

CDR3 protein: CASSEESGLADQETQYF
CDR3 DNA: TGTGCCAGCAGTGAAGAGTCGGGACTAGCGGACCAAGAGACCCAGTACTTC
clone size: .
CDR3 length: 17
J gene: TRBJ2-5
V gene: TRBV6-1
D gene: TRBD2

CDR3 protein: CASSLTVAKNIQYF
CDR3 DNA: TGTGCCAGCAGTTTAACTGTAGCCAAAAACATTCAGTACTTC
clone size: many
CDR3 length: 14
J gene: TRBJ2-4
V gene: TRBV12-3/TRBV12-4
D gene: .

CDR3 protein: CASSTTVSQPQHF
CDR3 DNA: TGTGCCAGCAGCACAACCGTGAGTCAGCCCCAGCATTTT
clone size: few
CDR3 length: 13
J gene: TRBJ1-5
V gene: TRBV4-2
D gene: .

CDR3 protein: CASSRSSGNTGELFF
CDR3 DNA: TGCGCCAGCAGCCGGTCTAGCGGGAACACCGGGGAGCTGTTTTTT
clone size: few
CDR3 length: 15
J gene: TRBJ2-2
V gene: TRBV4-3
D gene: TRBD2